Presented here are 26 T cell receptor beta chains from one specimen sequenced in a study of response to subunit inactivated influenza vaccine. MiXCR, run by TCRdb on the RT-PCR reads, gives a single entry per CDR3 protein. The sample records under 800,000 distinct CDR3 sequences, around 13% being singletons. The starting material was PBMCs from blood, obtained less than 15 days before vaccination. These receptors were taken from a man aged 45 to 65 who received an inactivated influenza vaccine.

The V and J genes are TRBV7-2 and TRBJ2-5; 8 bases agree with TRBD2. The CDR3 is 16 residues long. Per germline, CDR1 SGHTA and CDR2 FQGNSA. V shed 3 bases, J shed 5 bases, and the junction held 11 bases outside the gene matches. The CDR3 spells CASSFVSGGPEETQYF. The CDR3 DNA is TGTGCCAGCAGCTTTGTGTCGGGGGGGCCCGAGGAGACCCAGTACTTC.

The chain's CDR3 is CASSYLGEAFF. CDR3 DNA: TGTGCCAGCAGTTACTTGGGGGAAGCTTTCTTT. This sequence joins TRBV6-2 or TRBV6-3 and TRBJ1-1; D uncertain. Germline V CDR1 and CDR2: MNHEY, SVGEGT. This CDR3 is 11 amino acids long. V lost 1 base, J lost 8 bases, and 5 bases lay in between.

In this sample, this clonotype turned up a few times. J is TRBJ2-2 and V is TRBV4-2; TRBD2 might be the D (6 bases). V was cut by 4 bases and J by 0 bases, with 12 bases left in between. This CDR3 contains 16 residues. CDR1 LGHNA and CDR2 YNFKEQ come from the germline V gene. DNA for the CDR3: TGTGCCAGCAGCCCCCCCGGAGGGACGAACACCGGGGAGCTGTTTTTT. It is translated as CASSPPGGTNTGELFF.

This clonotype has a handful of counts. The chain employs TRBV9 and TRBJ1-1, with D unresolved. CDR1 and CDR2 from the germline V gene are SGDLS and YYNGEE. The CDR3 totals 16 residues. V was pared by 0 bases and J by 6 bases, with 18 bases between. The CDR3 region has the DNA TGTGCCAGCAGCGTAGCCGAGGTAAGCGGAAACGCTGAAGCTTTCTTT. This codes for CASSVAEVSGNAEAFF. Based on the CDR3 plus reference TRBV9 and TRBJ1-1, the full variable domain is DSGVTQTPKHLITATGQRVTLRCSPRSGDLSVYWYQQSLDQGLQFLIQYYNGEERAKGNILERFSAQQFPDLHSELNLSSLELGDSALYFCASSVAEVSGNAEAFFGQGTRLTVV.

There are many counts of this clonotype. The V call is TRBV29-1, the J call TRBJ2-1; D may be TRBD2 (7 bases). The V gene lost 5 bases and the J gene lost 6 bases, with 29 bases spanning the gap. The length of the CDR3 is 18 residues. Per the germline V gene, CDR1 is SQVTM and CDR2 is ANQGSEA. The CDR3 coding sequence is TGCAGCGTTAGGGGAGGGGGTACCCCTGAGGGGAGGCTCAATGAGCAGTTCTTC. Translation gives CSVRGGGTPEGRLNEQFF.

Ten or more counts support this clonotype. The chain is built from TRBV24-1 and TRBJ2-2; no reliable D call. V was clipped by 7 bases and J by 3 bases, with 11 bases between them. The CDR3 contains 14 residues. The germline CDR1 and CDR2 sequences are KGHDR and SFDVKD. In DNA form, the CDR3 reads TGTGCCACCAGGGTTGGCTATGACACCGGGGAGCTGTTTTTT. Translation: CATRVGYDTGELFF.

This chain connects TRBV11-2 to TRBJ2-4; 7 positions match TRBD1. V lost 5 bases and J lost 14; bases outside the gene matches: 15. This CDR3 spans 14 amino acids. Germline-derived CDR1 and CDR2 are SGHAT and FQNNGV. The CDR3 loop reads CASSQPSPSQGEYF. CDR3 coding DNA: TGTGCCAGCAGCCAACCTAGCCCAAGTCAGGGGGAGTACTTC. The full variable domain, completed using reference TRBV11-2 and TRBJ2-4, is EAGVAQSPRYKIIEKRQSVAFWCNPISGHATLYWYQQILGQGPKLLIQFQNNGVVDDSQLPKDRFSAERLKGVDSTLKIQPAKLEDSAVYLCASSQPSPSQGEYFGAGTRLSVL.

The chain combines TRBV7-2 with TRBJ2-7; D is ambiguous. The V gene lost 0 bases and the J gene lost 5 bases, with 11 bases spanning the gap. Germline CDR1 is SGHTA and CDR2 is FQGNSA. The CDR3 has 14 residues. The DNA for the CDR3 is TGTGCCAGCAGCTTAGCGGGGTGGAACGACGAGCAGTACTTC. It translates to CASSLAGWNDEQYF.

The J gene is TRBJ1-5, the V gene TRBV2; D gene ambiguous. The CDR3 is 13 amino acids. The ends were cut back, 3 bases at V and 3 bases at J, with 6 bases in the middle. Germline assignment: CDR1 SNHLY and CDR2 FYNNEI. The DNA of the CDR3 is TGTGCCAGCAGTGAGGGGTTCAATCAGCCCCAGCATTTT. Translation: CASSEGFNQPQHF.

The chain combines TRBV7-6 with TRBJ2-5, with D possibly TRBD2 on 5 matching bases. Germline V gene data show CDR1 as SGHVS and CDR2 as FNYEAQ. V lost 2 bases and J lost 5, with 15 bases in between. The CDR3 length is 15 residues. The CDR3 DNA reads TGTGCCAGCAGCTTATGGGCTAGCAATTCGGAGACCCAGTACTTC. It translates to CASSLWASNSETQYF. Combining the CDR3 with reference TRBV7-6 and TRBJ2-5 gives the whole variable domain GAGVSQSPRYKVTKRGQDVALRCDPISGHVSLYWYRQALGQGPEFLTYFNYEAQQDKSGLPNDRFSAERPEGSISTLTIQRTEQRDSAMYRCASSLWASNSETQYFGPGTRLLVL.

In this sample, this clonotype turned up a few times. This chain joins TRBV10-3 and TRBJ1-2, with D unresolved. This CDR3 contains 13 residues. V dropped 3 bases and J dropped 7 bases, with 12 bases sitting between them. The germline CDR1 and CDR2 sequences are ENHRY and SYGVKD. CDR3 loop: CAISDLGSGGYTF. The CDR3 DNA is TGTGCCATCAGTGACTTGGGATCCGGTGGCTACACCTTC.

The V gene is TRBV29-1, the J gene TRBJ2-7, with a possible D match to TRBD1 (7 bases). The CDR3 contains 13 residues. From germline, CDR1 is SQVTM and CDR2 ANQGSEA. Trimming shortened V by 3 bases and J by 4 bases, and 13 bases separated the two germline ends. The CDR3 bases are TGCAGCGTTGATACAGGGGCGGGGTACGAGCAGTACTTC. This translates into CSVDTGAGYEQYF.

The sample holds a few counts of this clonotype. The rearrangement uses TRBV4-1 and TRBJ2-4, with TRBD2 matching 7 bases. In germline, CDR1 is MGHRA, CDR2 YSYEKL. Trimming cost V 2 bases and J 4 bases; bases outside gene matches: 8. The CDR3 consists of 16 residues. CDR3 in amino acids: CASSQSLTSVKNIQYF. DNA for the CDR3: TGCGCCAGCAGCCAATCCCTCACTAGCGTTAAAAACATTCAGTACTTC.

V and J are TRBV5-1 and TRBJ2-7; possibly TRBD1 or TRBD2 for D (5 bases each). Germline CDR1 is SGHRS and CDR2 is YFSETQ. Trimming took 3 bases from V and 2 from J, leaving 15 bases between them. This CDR3 contains 15 residues. This CDR3 is CASSYPRDGAYEQYF. CDR3 DNA: TGCGCCAGCAGCTACCCTCGGGACGGAGCCTACGAGCAGTACTTC.

This clonotype was counted a few times. The chain recombines TRBV27 with TRBJ2-7; TRBD1 or TRBD2 may be the D gene (6 bases each). Trimming shortened V by 5 bases and J by 5 bases, and 19 bases separated the two germline ends. This CDR3 comprises 15 residues. Per the germline V gene, CDR1 is MNHEY and CDR2 is SMNVEV (reference sequence). The CDR3 is CASSRRGTPFNEQYF. The CDR3 DNA is TGTGCCAGCAGTCGTCGGGGGACACCTTTTAACGAGCAGTACTTC.

This clonotype was detected ten times or more. The CDR3 bases are TGTGCCAGCAACAGGGACGGGAGCACAGATACGCAGTATTTT. Protein product: CASNRDGSTDTQYF. This rearrangement joins TRBV6-1 to TRBJ2-3; the D gene is possibly TRBD1 (6 bases). The CDR3 length is 14 residues. Germline V gene sequence: CDR1 MNHNS, CDR2 SASEGT. Trimming shortened V by 7 bases and J by 0 bases, and 11 bases separated the two germline ends.

In this sample, this clonotype turned up a few times. Here the CDR3 DNA reads TGCAGTGCACACGATCCGGGCGGAGCTGGGGACGAGCAGTACTTC. Its translation: CSAHDPGGAGDEQYF. This chain uses TRBV20-1 with TRBJ2-7; D gene ambiguous. CDR1 and CDR2 (germline): DFQATT, SNEGSKA (reference sequence). Trimming pared 6 bases from V and 5 bases from J, leaving 23 bases between. The length of the CDR3 is 15 residues.

This clonotype turned up a few times. The chain joins TRBV7-9 to TRBJ2-7; 7 bases are shared with TRBD1. Trimming removed 5 bases from V and 2 bases from J; junction bases left unmatched: 6. The CDR3 spans 14 residues. Germline assignment: CDR1 SEHNR and CDR2 FQNEAQ (reference sequence). The CDR3 spells CASSPTTGPYEQYF. CDR3 bases: TGTGCCAGCAGCCCTACGACAGGGCCCTACGAGCAGTACTTC. The variable domain in full, completed from reference TRBV7-9 and TRBJ2-7, reads DTGVSQNPRHKITKRGQNVTFRCDPISEHNRLYWYRQTLGQGPEFLTYFQNEAQLEKSRLLSDRFSAERPKGSFSTLEIQRTEQGDSAMYLCASSPTTGPYEQYFGPGTRLTVT.

The chain couples TRBV23-1 to TRBJ2-7; D unresolved. TRBV23-1 is placed among ORFs of uncertain function. The V end lost 6 bases, the J end lost 5 bases, and 2 bases lay between the germline ends. This CDR3 has 9 residues. In DNA form, the CDR3 reads TGCGCCAGCAGGGACGAGCAGTACTTC. It codes for CASRDEQYF.

This clonotype was detected a few times. The CDR3 region is CASRQLGTAYEQYF. The CDR3 nucleotides read TGTGCCAGCAGACAACTCGGGACGGCTTACGAGCAGTACTTC. The J gene is TRBJ2-7, the V gene TRBV2; D is tentatively TRBD1 or TRBD2 (5 bases each). Trimming stripped 6 bases from V and 4 bases from J, with 16 bases between. Germline CDR1 is SNHLY and CDR2 is FYNNEI. The CDR3 consists of 14 residues.

This clonotype turned up a few times. The chain has TRBV19 and TRBJ2-3; 8 bases map to TRBD1. Losses at the gene ends were 3 bases for V and 1 base for J; bases not matched to a gene: 6. The germline V gene encodes CDR1 LNHDA and CDR2 SQIVND (reference sequence). The CDR3 spans 16 residues. The chain's CDR3 is CASSIRTGIGTDTQYF. As DNA, the CDR3 is TGTGCCAGTAGTATCAGGACAGGGATAGGCACAGATACGCAGTATTTT.

This chain uses TRBV20-1 with TRBJ2-7, with TRBD1 matching over 7 bases. V lost 5 bases to trimming and J lost 0 bases; unmatched junction nucleotides: 13. This CDR3 region has 16 residues. CDR1 and CDR2 (germline): DFQATT, SNEGSKA (reference sequence). The CDR3, as DNA: TGCAGTGCTCGCCAACAACCGGGACAGAGCTCCTACGAGCAGTACTTC. Encoded protein: CSARQQPGQSSYEQYF.

The chain uses TRBV9 and TRBJ2-2, with D tentatively TRBD1 (5 bases). V was cut by 3 bases and J by 2 bases, with 5 bases left in between. The CDR3 covers 13 residues. Per the germline V gene, CDR1 is SGDLS and CDR2 is YYNGEE. The CDR3 DNA reads as TGTGCCAGCAGCGGGACAAACACCGGGGAGCTGTTTTTT. Residues: CASSGTNTGELFF.

This clonotype appeared a few times. V gene TRBV7-2 combines with J gene TRBJ2-1; the match to TRBD2 covers 9 bases. The CDR3 loop spans 15 amino acids. The germline CDR1 and CDR2 sequences are SGHTA and FQGNSA. J was trimmed by 3 bases and V by 8 bases; bases with no gene match: 8. CDR3 DNA: TGTGCCAGCGCAGTAGCGGGAGTTGTCTACAATGAGCAGTTCTTC. Translation gives CASAVAGVVYNEQFF.

V gene TRBV5-1 combines with J gene TRBJ1-2, with TRBD1 identical over 8 bases. J lost 4 bases, V lost 2 bases, and 7 bases had no gene match. Germline V gene sequence: CDR1 SGHRS, CDR2 YFSETQ. CDR3 length: 15 residues. CDR3: CASSFRDRSPYGYTF. Here the CDR3 DNA reads TGCGCCAGCAGCTTCCGGGACAGGAGTCCCTATGGCTACACCTTC.

This clonotype was counted ten times or more. V is TRBV7-8 and J is TRBJ1-1; 7 bases agree with TRBD1. This CDR3 has 16 residues. With 3 bases clipped from V and 0 bases from J, the junction kept 7 bases outside the gene matches. In germline, CDR1 is SGHVS, CDR2 FQNEAQ. The CDR3 sequence is CASSLGNRGLNTEAFF. In DNA, the CDR3 is TGTGCCAGCAGCTTGGGGAACAGGGGTTTGAACACTGAAGCTTTCTTT.